The 26 T cell receptor beta chains below come from one sample, sequenced in a study of blood T cell repertoires in COVID-19. Using immunoSEQ multiplex PCR, the repertoire was profiled, and TCRdb retains in-frame clones only, with some absent. The data show around 110,000 clones, 70% to 90% seen once. The sample comprised peripheral blood. All receptors come from a man in his forties with acute or convalescent COVID-19.

The chain joins TRBV2 to TRBJ2-1, with 10 nucleotides matching TRBD2. J was trimmed by 2 bases and V by 5 bases; bases with no gene match: 3. Looked up from germline, CDR1 is SNHLY and CDR2 is FYNNEI. This CDR3 is 15 amino acids long. As DNA, the CDR3 is TGTGCCAGCAGTCGGACTAGCGGCACCTACAATGAGCAGTTCTTC. Protein product: CASSRTSGTYNEQFF.

The chain is built from TRBV19 and TRBJ2-2, with 7 bases identical to TRBD2. CDR3 size: 13 residues. After removal of 6 bases from V and 4 bases from J, the junction contained 2 bases not matched to a gene. Germline CDR1 LNHDA, CDR2 SQIVND (reference sequence). CDR3 amino acids: CASRGEGTGELFF. The DNA for the CDR3 is TGTGCCAGTAGAGGGGAGGGCACCGGGGAGCTGTTTTTT.

The V and J genes are TRBV5-1 and TRBJ2-5; 8 bases align to TRBD1. Trimming removed 2 bases from V and 2 bases from J; junction bases left unmatched: 8. The germline CDR1 and CDR2 sequences are SGHRS and YFSETQ. This CDR3 has 16 residues. The CDR3 protein is CASSLQVGTGQETQYF. In nucleotides, the CDR3 is TGCGCCAGCAGCTTACAAGTCGGGACAGGACAAGAGACCCAGTACTTC.

This chain connects TRBV18 to TRBJ1-1; D unresolved. Trimming removed 5 bases from V and 1 base from J, with 8 bases in between. The CDR3 runs to 13 residues. Germline CDR1 KGHSH, CDR2 LQKENI. The CDR3: CASSSVRNTEAFF. The CDR3 DNA reads TGTGCCAGCTCAAGTGTCAGGAACACTGAAGCTTTCTTT.

The rearrangement links TRBV29-1 to TRBJ1-2; D uncertain. CDR1 and CDR2 (germline): SQVTM, ANQGSEA. V dropped 6 bases and J dropped 5 bases, with 25 bases sitting between them. The CDR3 consists of 16 residues. CDR3 in amino acids: CSVPGYGPSTGYGYTF. The CDR3 nucleotides read TGCAGCGTCCCCGGCTATGGGCCCTCCACGGGGTATGGCTACACCTTC.

This CDR3 is CASSLNPEEYNEQFF. The CDR3 coding sequence is TGTGCCAGCAGCTTGAATCCAGAAGAATACAATGAGCAGTTCTTC. The chain employs TRBV5-5 and TRBJ2-1; D is unresolved. The CDR3 runs 15 residues. The V gene lost 1 base and the J gene lost 4 bases, with 12 bases spanning the gap. In germline, CDR1 is SGHKS, CDR2 YYEKEE (reference sequence). The full variable domain, rest sourced from reference TRBV5-5 and TRBJ2-1, is DAGVTQSPTHLIKTRGQQVTLRCSPISGHKSVSWYQQVLGQGPQFIFQYYEKEERGRGNFPDRFSARQFPNYSSELNVNALLLGDSALYLCASSLNPEEYNEQFFGPGTRLTVL.

The chain couples TRBV6-2 or TRBV6-3 to TRBJ2-5; 13 bases line up with TRBD2. Germline V gives CDR1 MNHEY, CDR2 SVGEGT. J lost 2 bases, V lost 4 bases, and 1 base had no gene match. This CDR3 contains 15 residues. The CDR3, as DNA: TGTGCCAGCAGTTGGACTAGCGGGAGACAAGAGACCCAGTACTTC. Translating it yields CASSWTSGRQETQYF.

The genes are TRBV18 and TRBJ2-1, with 7 nucleotides matching TRBD1. After removal of 4 bases from V and 0 bases from J, the junction contained 6 bases not matched to a gene. The CDR3 has 16 residues. Germline CDR1 is KGHSH and CDR2 is LQKENI. CDR3 region: CASSRTGESSYNEQFF. CDR3 in DNA: TGTGCCAGCTCACGGACAGGTGAGAGCTCCTACAATGAGCAGTTCTTC. The variable domain in full, completed from reference TRBV18 and TRBJ2-1, reads NAGVMQNPRHLVRRRGQEARLRCSPMKGHSHVYWYRQLPEEGLKFMVYLQKENIIDESGMPKERFSAEFPKEGPSILRIQQVVRGDSAAYFCASSRTGESSYNEQFFGPGTRLTVL.

V is TRBV7-8 and J is TRBJ1-5, with TRBD1 matching over 10 bases. Germline CDR1 SGHVS, CDR2 FQNEAQ. The junction had 10 bases not matched to a gene; V was cut back by 4 bases and J by 1 base. This CDR3 spans 18 amino acids. For the CDR3, the DNA is TGTGCCAGCAGCTCTACTCGGGACAGGGGATTCAGCAATCAGCCCCAGCATTTT. As protein: CASSSTRDRGFSNQPQHF.

CDR3 region: CAISESVAGTDTQYF. The CDR3 bases are TGTGCCATCAGTGAGTCTGTAGCGGGCACAGATACGCAGTATTTT. The rearrangement joins TRBV10-3 to TRBJ2-3; perhaps TRBD2 as D (6 bases). V lost 0 bases and J lost 1, with 8 bases in between. The CDR3 is 15 residues long. Germline assignment: CDR1 ENHRY and CDR2 SYGVKD.

The V call is TRBV6-5, the J call TRBJ2-7, with TRBD1 matching over 10 bases. Germline CDR1 and CDR2: MNHEY and SVGAGI. After removal of 6 bases from V and 7 bases from J, the junction contained 9 bases not matched to a gene. The CDR3 contains 14 residues. This CDR3 is CASSSRDRGQEQYF. The DNA of the CDR3 is TGTGCCAGCAGCTCTCGGGACAGGGGACAAGAGCAGTACTTC.

The J gene is TRBJ2-1, the V gene TRBV6-5, with TRBD1 matching over 9 bases. The CDR3 has 15 residues. Germline values: CDR1 MNHEY, CDR2 SVGAGI. V gave up 7 bases and J gave up 8 bases; unmatched junction bases: 12. The CDR3, as DNA: TGTGCCAGCAAGGTACTGGGACAGGGCCTGTATGAGCAGTTCTTC. It encodes CASKVLGQGLYEQFF.

The chain combines TRBV6-6 with TRBJ1-2; D is unresolved. The V gene lost 4 bases and the J gene lost 3 bases, with 15 bases spanning the gap. The CDR3 is made up of 15 amino acids. The germline V gene encodes CDR1 MNHNY and CDR2 SVGAGI (reference sequence). The CDR3 sequence: CASSLGTGSYYGYTF. The CDR3 coding sequence is TGTGCCAGCAGTTTAGGCACCGGGAGCTACTATGGCTACACCTTC.

This chain links TRBV7-9 with TRBJ1-6; D call uncertain. The ends were cut back, 5 bases at V and 8 bases at J, with 16 bases in the middle. Germline lookup yields CDR1 SEHNR and CDR2 FQNEAQ (reference sequence). This CDR3 comprises 15 residues. The CDR3 is CASSRAGLGDSPLHF. The CDR3 DNA follows: TGTGCCAGCAGCCGCGCGGGCCTCGGGGATTCACCCCTCCACTTT.

This clone was found a few times. V usage is TRBV6-5 and J usage is TRBJ1-1, with TRBD1 identical over 7 bases. The CDR3 is made up of 15 amino acids. Germline lookup yields CDR1 MNHEY and CDR2 SVGAGI. V lost 6 bases and J lost 0; bases outside the gene matches: 7. The CDR3 sequence is CASSDRASMNTEAFF. The CDR3 DNA reads TGTGCCAGCAGCGACAGGGCCTCTATGAACACTGAAGCTTTCTTT.

The chain combines TRBV3-1 (or the pseudogene TRBV3-2) with TRBJ1-2, with no clear D. V lost 4 bases, J lost 8 bases, and 17 bases lay in between. The germline CDR1 and CDR2 sequences are LGHDT and YNNKEL (reference sequence). This CDR3 has 14 residues. The CDR3: CASSPSGSARGYTF. The CDR3 DNA follows: TGTGCCAGCAGCCCTTCCGGGTCTGCCCGCGGCTACACCTTC.

V and J are TRBV29-1 and TRBJ1-4; D might be TRBD1 (5 bases). Per germline, CDR1 SQVTM and CDR2 ANQGSEA. This CDR3 region has 15 residues. V dropped 4 bases and J dropped 2 bases, with 14 bases sitting between them. The CDR3 DNA reads as TGCAGCGTTGGGGGGGACCCGAGGACTAATGAAAAACTGTTTTTT. Amino acids: CSVGGDPRTNEKLFF.

The sample holds one count of this clone. The V and J genes are TRBV6-6 and TRBJ1-5; TRBD1 aligns across 8 bases. The CDR3 runs to 16 residues. J lost 5 bases, V lost 6 bases, and 12 bases had no gene match. Germline loops: CDR1 MNHNY, CDR2 SVGAGI (reference sequence). CDR3 in DNA: TGTGCCAGCAGCCGATCAGGACAGGGTGCAGATCAGCCCCAGCATTTT. It is translated as CASSRSGQGADQPQHF.

The V call is TRBV3-1 (or the pseudogene TRBV3-2), the J call TRBJ1-1; weak D call: TRBD1 (5 bases). This CDR3 contains 14 residues. V was trimmed by 3 bases and J by 1 base, leaving 9 bases between them. Germline CDR1 LGHDT, CDR2 YNNKEL (reference sequence). The CDR3, as DNA: TGTGCCAGCAGCCAGCCGGGGGGGAACACTGAAGCTTTCTTT. Residues: CASSQPGGNTEAFF.

The CDR3 spells CASSQAPAGASYNEQFF. For the CDR3, the DNA is TGCGCCAGCAGCCAAGCCCCAGCGGGAGCATCGTACAATGAGCAGTTCTTC. The V call is TRBV4-1, the J call TRBJ2-1, with TRBD2 matching 8 bases. This CDR3 region has 17 residues. From germline, CDR1 is MGHRA and CDR2 YSYEKL. Germline trimming cut 1 base from V and 4 bases from J; bases unmatched to any gene: 9.

The chain couples TRBV19 to TRBJ2-3; a weak D match, TRBD2 (6 bases). The CDR3 has 13 amino acids. Germline CDR1 LNHDA, CDR2 SQIVND (reference sequence). Between the trimmed V and J ends, which lost 6 bases and 2 bases, there was a span of 9 bases. The chain's CDR3 is CASSRGNTDTQYF. The CDR3 coding sequence is TGTGCCAGTAGCCGGGGGAACACAGATACGCAGTATTTT.

This chain links TRBV25-1 with TRBJ1-6; the D is unclear. The CDR3 is 15 residues long. CDR1 is MGHDK, CDR2 SYGVNS, per germline. Trimming pared 4 bases from V and 6 bases from J, leaving 13 bases between. The CDR3 region has the DNA TGTGCCAGCAGTGGCTTAGAGTTCCCTAATTCACCCCTCCACTTT. Amino acids: CASSGLEFPNSPLHF.

A single count supports this clone. The CDR3 region is CASSQEVNNGGASIQYF. The DNA of the CDR3 is TGCGCCAGCAGCCAAGAGGTGAACAACGGGGGGGCTAGCATTCAGTACTTC. The V and J genes are TRBV4-3 and TRBJ2-4; 8 nucleotides align to TRBD2. The V gene's germline CDR1 is LGHNA and CDR2 YSLEER. V lost 0 bases, J lost 9 bases, and 13 bases stayed unmatched. The CDR3 sequence is 17 residues long.

This chain connects TRBV30 to TRBJ1-6; D possibly corresponds to TRBD1 (6 bases). V was cut by 2 bases and J by 12 bases, with 14 bases left in between. Germline V gives CDR1 GTSNPN, CDR2 SVGIG (reference sequence). The CDR3 sequence is 13 residues long. The CDR3 reads CAWSKIRGVPLHF. For the CDR3, the DNA is TGTGCCTGGAGTAAAATCAGGGGAGTACCCCTCCACTTT. The whole variable domain, filled in from reference TRBV30 and TRBJ1-6, reads SQTIHQWPATLVQPVGSPLSLECTVEGTSNPNLYWYRQAAGRGLQLLFYSVGIGQISSEVPQNLSASRPQDRQFILSSKKLLLSDSGFYLCAWSKIRGVPLHFGNGTRLTVT.

This sequence joins TRBV6-5 and TRBJ2-3; 9 bases align to TRBD1. The germline V gene has CDR1 MNHEY and CDR2 SVGAGI. J lost 1 base, V lost 6 bases, and 2 bases had no gene match. This CDR3 contains 14 residues. The CDR3 DNA reads TGTGCCAGCAGGTGGACAGGGGGCACAGATACGCAGTATTTT. It yields the protein CASRWTGGTDTQYF.

V is TRBV3-1 (or the pseudogene TRBV3-2) and J is TRBJ2-7; a possible D gene is TRBD2 (5 bases). Trimming stripped 4 bases from V and 6 bases from J, with 13 bases between. The CDR3 is 13 amino acids. Per germline, CDR1 LGHDT and CDR2 YNNKEL (reference sequence). CDR3 protein: CASSPGLFREQYF. The CDR3 DNA is TGTGCCAGCAGCCCAGGACTCTTCCGCGAGCAGTACTTC.